This is a list of T cell receptor beta chains from one sample in a study of PD-1 blockade in classical Hodgkin lymphoma. The assay was immunoSEQ multiplex PCR, and TCRdb's table has in-frame clones only and misses some. Here the sample spans about 44,000 clones, roughly 70% being singletons. The specimen was peripheral blood mononuclear cells (PBMCs), collected before the fourth cycle of nivolumab. The receptors originated from a human donor with classical Hodgkin lymphoma. The conserved cysteine and the conserved F or W are not part of the CDR3 here. Rows may omit the clone size; those that give it use once, few, many or a size class.

j_gene	abundance	v_gene	CDR3aa
TRBJ2-1	-	TRBV7-9	ASSLVIGWVDEQF
TRBJ2-7	few	TRBV28	ASSRDREVTYEQY
TRBJ2-1	once	TRBV11-3	ASSSDWDEQF
TRBJ1-2	-	TRBV7-2	ASSLGPEGAGGYT
TRBJ2-5	-	TRBV7-9	ASTISGGGAETQY
TRBJ1-2	-	TRBV30	AWSRDRGLDGYT
TRBJ2-5	-	TRBV28	ATAEASVLETQY
TRBJ2-3	-	TRBV7-2	ASSRRRGGITDTQY
TRBJ2-7	-	TRBV9	ASSARGRFYEQY
TRBJ2-3	-	TRBV9	ASSVTGTSTDTQY
TRBJ1-2	-	TRBV4-1	ASSQEGQGSASYT
TRBJ2-4	few	TRBV19	ASSIGGQGWTKNIQY
TRBJ2-3	-	TRBV5-4	ASSLVSGQGMDTQY